Following are 30 T cell receptor beta chains from one sample sequenced in a study of identical twins. TCRdb independently ran MiXCR on the 5' RACE reads; one entry per CDR3 protein. The sample comprises under 300,000 distinct CDR3 sequences, over 9.5% of which are singletons, and roughly 4.2% rests with the top ten. These sequences were also reported in another study, on yellow fever vaccine responses in identical twins.

The sample comprised memory (CD45RO+) T cells sorted from blood. The receptors shown here come from a young woman in good health.

The rearrangement uses TRBV7-9 and TRBJ2-1; D may be TRBD1 or TRBD2 (6 bases each). Trimming removed 0 bases from V and 9 bases from J, with 12 bases in between. The germline V gene encodes CDR1 SEHNR and CDR2 FQNEAQ (reference sequence). This CDR3 has 14 amino acids. CDR3 region: CASSLACKGGEQFF. The DNA for the CDR3 is TGTGCCAGCAGCTTAGCGTGTAAGGGGGGTGAGCAGTTCTTC. Based on the CDR3 plus reference TRBV7-9 and TRBJ2-1, the full variable domain is DTGVSQNPRHKITKRGQNVTFRCDPISEHNRLYWYRQTLGQGPEFLTYFQNEAQLEKSRLLSDRFSAERPKGSFSTLEIQRTEQGDSAMYLCASSLACKGGEQFFGPGTRLTVL.

The chain combines TRBV21-1 with TRBJ2-4; the table's TRBD1 call for D was not verified on the DNA. TRBV21-1 is a pseudogene segment. The CDR3 extends over 13 amino acids. CDR3 nucleotide sequence: TGTGCCACGCCCGGGACACAGAAAAACATTCAGTACTTC. Amino acids: CATPGTQKNIQYF.

This clonotype came up a few times. This chain uses TRBV3-1 with TRBJ2-7; no clear D. V was shortened by 3 bases and J by 7 bases, with 13 bases between the two germline ends. The V gene's germline CDR1 is LGHDT and CDR2 YNNKEL (reference sequence). This CDR3 is 13 amino acids long. CDR3 residues: CASSQLTMQEQYF. In DNA form, the CDR3 reads TGTGCCAGCAGCCAGCTAACCATGCAGGAGCAGTACTTC.

This clonotype occurred a few times. CDR3 sequence (DNA): TGTGCCAGCTCTCCCGGACAGGGGAGAAGCAATCAGCCCCAGCATTTT. This gives the protein CASSPGQGRSNQPQHF. The chain is built from TRBV6-1 and TRBJ1-5, with 9 bases fitting TRBD1. The trim removed 8 bases at V and 1 base at J, leaving 9 bases unmatched. The CDR3 spans 16 residues. Germline V gene sequence: CDR1 MNHNS, CDR2 SASEGT.

The rearrangement joins TRBV15 to TRBJ2-5; tentatively, D is TRBD1 (5 bases). Germline-derived CDR1 and CDR2 are LNHNV and YYDKDF (reference sequence). Trimming took 1 base from V and 7 from J, leaving 7 bases between them. The CDR3 runs 12 residues. CDR3 bases: TGTGCCACCAGCAGAGTTCAGGGGACCCAGTACTTC. It yields the protein CATSRVQGTQYF.

Concerning this clonotype: Being one base from a much bigger clone, this may be a read error. The chain carries TRBV20-1 and TRBJ2-4, with 7 bases identical to TRBD2. CDR3 length: 16 residues. Per germline, CDR1 DFQATT and CDR2 SNEGSKA (reference sequence). The CDR3 reads CCARDFLVAGKNIQYF. The CDR3, as DNA: TGCTGTGCTAGAGATTTTCTGGTAGCGGGTAAAAACATTCAGTACTTC.

This clonotype was counted a few times. The rearrangement uses TRBV18 and TRBJ2-1, with a tentative D call TRBD2 (5 bases). The CDR3 runs 15 residues. Germline V gene sequence: CDR1 KGHSH, CDR2 LQKENI. V lost 4 bases and J 3 bases, leaving 13 bases between the germline ends. The CDR3 DNA reads as TGTGCCAGCTCACACTCGCTCGGGAACTACAATGAGCAGTTCTTC. Translating it yields CASSHSLGNYNEQFF. Looking up the rest from reference TRBV18 and TRBJ2-1 gives the full variable domain: NAGVMQNPRHLVRRRGQEARLRCSPMKGHSHVYWYRQLPEEGLKFMVYLQKENIIDESGMPKERFSAEFPKEGPSILRIQQVVRGDSAAYFCASSHSLGNYNEQFFGPGTRLTVL.

Ten or more counts support this clonotype. J is TRBJ1-2 and V is TRBV12-3 or TRBV12-4; TRBD1 might be the D (6 bases). The CDR3 runs 15 residues. Deletions cut 3 bases from V and 6 bases from J, with 17 bases between. The CDR3 sequence is CASSFSGGAGNGYTF. Here the CDR3 DNA reads TGTGCCAGCAGTTTTTCGGGGGGCGCAGGAAATGGCTACACCTTC.

This clonotype was counted many times. The chain has TRBV5-1 and TRBJ1-5; D not certain. Germline V gene data show CDR1 as SGHRS and CDR2 as YFSETQ. The CDR3 length is 14 residues. Trimming left V 4 bases short and J 1 base short, with 9 bases between. CDR3 sequence: CASSPDGSNQPQHF. CDR3 DNA: TGCGCCAGCAGCCCGGATGGGAGCAATCAGCCCCAGCATTTT.

In this sample, this clonotype turned up a few times. This chain uses TRBV5-5 with TRBJ2-7; no clear D gene. CDR1 SGHKS and CDR2 YYEKEE come from the germline V gene (reference sequence). CDR3 length equals 15 residues. Between the trimmed V and J ends, which lost 4 bases and 2 bases, there was a span of 16 bases. Written as DNA, the CDR3 is TGTGCCAGCAGCCTTCTGGGCCAGGCGACCTACGAGCAGTACTTC. It translates to CASSLLGQATYEQYF.

This clonotype appeared a few times. The chain is built from TRBV20-1 and TRBJ2-3; 14 nucleotides agree with TRBD2. V trimming: 6 bases; J trimming: 4 bases; junction bases outside the gene matches: 3. Per germline, CDR1 DFQATT and CDR2 SNEGSKA (reference sequence). The CDR3 consists of 14 residues. The CDR3 DNA is TGCAGTGCCCTGACTAGCGGGGGGGCAGATACGCAGTATTTT. It yields the protein CSALTSGGADTQYF.

The gene calls are TRBV3-1 and TRBJ2-1; 12 bases line up with TRBD2. The V gene's germline CDR1 is LGHDT and CDR2 YNNKEL (reference sequence). After removal of 7 bases from V and 2 bases from J, the junction contained 12 bases not matched to a gene. This CDR3 spans 18 amino acids. The CDR3 DNA sequence: TGTGCCAGCACCAAGGGGTGGACTAGCGGGGATACCTACAATGAGCAGTTCTTC. This encodes CASTKGWTSGDTYNEQFF.

This clonotype was detected ten times or more. This chain connects TRBV12-3 or TRBV12-4 to TRBJ2-3, with a weak D call TRBD1 (6 bases). V was cut by 4 bases and J by 4 bases, with 9 bases left in between. This CDR3 region has 13 residues. CDR3 bases: TGTGCCAGCAGTTCTTACAGGGCAGATACGCAGTATTTT. Translated: CASSSYRADTQYF.

V usage is TRBV7-9 and J usage is TRBJ2-7, with D maybe TRBD1 (6 bases). V shed 5 bases and J shed 0 bases, with 14 bases lying between them. The CDR3 consists of 15 residues. CDR1 is SEHNR and CDR2 is FQNEAQ in the germline V gene (reference sequence). Here the CDR3 reads CASSAGQKVSYEQYF. CDR3 in DNA: TGTGCCAGCAGCGCCGGACAGAAAGTCTCCTACGAGCAGTACTTC.

This clonotype was observed at least ten times. The rearrangement links TRBV4-3 to TRBJ2-3; TRBD2 agrees at 11 bases. This CDR3 contains 17 residues. Germline loops: CDR1 LGHNA, CDR2 YSLEER. Unmatched junction bases numbered 8, after V lost 0 bases and J lost 6 bases. The CDR3 region is CASSQDFSGRAGDTQYF. CDR3 in DNA: TGCGCCAGCAGCCAAGACTTTAGCGGGAGGGCCGGGGATACGCAGTATTTT.

The chain links TRBV12-3 or TRBV12-4 to TRBJ2-4; 9 bases map to TRBD1. The J segment lost 4 bases and the V segment lost 4 bases, leaving 5 bases of the junction unmatched. This CDR3 contains 15 residues. The CDR3 nucleotides read TGTGCCAGCAGTTCCTCCGGGACAGGGAAAAACATTCAGTACTTC. This encodes CASSSSGTGKNIQYF.

Comments on this clonotype: A read error may produce the germline difference seen at one junction end. This chain connects TRBV20-1 to TRBJ1-5; D is unresolved. Germline V lookup: CDR1 DFQATT, CDR2 SNEGSKA (reference sequence). The CDR3 sequence is 14 residues long. CDR3 sequence: CSARDTPEYQPQHF. CDR3 coding DNA: TGCAGTGCTAGAGATACCCCTGAATATCAGCCCCAACATTTT.

The gene calls are TRBV5-6 and TRBJ2-7; D may be TRBD1 (5 bases). V lost 5 bases and J lost 6, with 18 bases in between. CDR1 and CDR2 (germline): SGHDT, YYEEEE. The CDR3 has 14 amino acids. This chain's CDR3 is CASRPVGQQSEQYF. CDR3 DNA: TGTGCCAGCAGGCCTGTGGGGCAGCAAAGCGAGCAGTACTTC.

The rearrangement joins TRBV10-3 to TRBJ2-5; tentatively, D is TRBD1 or TRBD2 (6 bases each). CDR1 and CDR2 from the germline V gene are ENHRY and SYGVKD. This CDR3 region has 11 residues. V lost 10 bases and J 5 bases, leaving 11 bases between the germline ends. CDR3 loop: CASGTTETQYF. The DNA of the CDR3 is TGTGCCAGCGGGACAACTGAGACCCAGTACTTC.

The rearrangement links TRBV12-3 or TRBV12-4 to TRBJ1-2; the D is unclear. CDR3 size: 13 residues. V was trimmed by 3 bases and J by 6 bases, leaving 11 bases between them. The CDR3, as DNA: TGTGCCAGCAGTTTTTCCAAGGGTGATGGCTACACCTTC. It specifies CASSFSKGDGYTF.

This clonotype was observed a few times. The rearrangement uses TRBV29-1 and TRBJ2-3, with D perhaps being TRBD1 or TRBD2 (5 bases each). The V gene's germline CDR1 is SQVTM and CDR2 ANQGSEA. CDR3 length: 14 amino acids. V was shortened by 6 bases and J by 6 bases, with 19 bases between the two germline ends. CDR3 region: CSVDRDPRADTQYF. CDR3 DNA sequence: TGCAGCGTGGACCGGGACCCCCGGGCTGATACGCAGTATTTT.

This clonotype was observed a handful of times. This sequence joins TRBV4-2 and TRBJ1-6, with D possibly TRBD1 on 6 matching bases. Germline V gene lookup returns CDR1 LGHNA and CDR2 YNFKEQ. Between the trimmed V and J ends, which lost 2 bases and 13 bases, there was a span of 18 bases. This CDR3 contains 15 residues. CDR3 coding DNA: TGTGCCAGCAGCCAAAGACCTGGACAGAATACTCCCCTCCACTTT. It translates to CASSQRPGQNTPLHF.

The V and J genes are TRBV20-1 and TRBJ2-7; 8 nucleotides agree with TRBD1. Germline CDR1 DFQATT, CDR2 SNEGSKA (reference sequence). There are 14 residues in the CDR3. The V gene end was trimmed by 4 bases and the J gene end by 4 bases; junction bases not matched to a gene: 9. The CDR3 spells CSAILAQGAYEQYF. CDR3 bases: TGCAGTGCTATCTTGGCGCAGGGGGCGTACGAGCAGTACTTC.

The V and J genes are TRBV3-2 and TRBJ2-7. TRBV3-2 is an annotated pseudogene. This CDR3 is 11 amino acids long. The CDR3 protein is CASSQEGEQYF. The CDR3 bases are TGTGCCAGCAGCCAAGAAGGGGAGCAGTACTTC.

V usage is TRBV3-1 and J usage is TRBJ2-3; unclear D gene. This CDR3 is built from 15 residues. CDR1 is LGHDT and CDR2 is YNNKEL in the germline V gene (reference sequence). V was trimmed by 0 bases and J by 2 bases, leaving 9 bases between them. DNA of the CDR3: TGTGCCAGCAGCCAAGAACAGATTCCCACAGATACGCAGTATTTT. Its translation is CASSQEQIPTDTQYF.

This clonotype came up a few times. The rearrangement joins TRBV10-3 to TRBJ1-6; D is unresolved. Trimming took off 0 bases at V and 9 bases at J, with 6 bases between the two ends. CDR1 ENHRY and CDR2 SYGVKD come from the germline V gene. The CDR3 covers 13 residues. The CDR3 spells CAISESTGSPLHF. The CDR3, as DNA: TGTGCCATCAGTGAGTCAACCGGTTCACCCCTCCACTTT.

V and J are TRBV30 and TRBJ2-1; 12 bases fit TRBD2. V trimming: 3 bases; J trimming: 5 bases; junction bases outside the gene matches: 8. This CDR3 has 16 amino acids. In germline, CDR1 is GTSNPN, CDR2 SVGIG (reference sequence). The CDR3 sequence is CAWRSSGGASHNEQFF. The CDR3 coding sequence is TGTGCCTGGAGGTCTAGCGGGGGGGCTAGTCACAATGAGCAGTTCTTC.

This sequence joins TRBV3-1 and TRBJ2-2, with D possibly TRBD2 on 6 matching bases. The CDR3 totals 13 residues. CDR1 LGHDT and CDR2 YNNKEL come from the germline V gene (reference sequence). Deletions cut 4 bases from V and 5 bases from J, with 8 bases between. The CDR3: CASSRDLTGELFF. The CDR3 DNA sequence: TGTGCCAGCAGCCGGGACTTAACCGGGGAGCTGTTTTTT.

This clonotype was observed many times. DNA for the CDR3: TGCAGTGCGCTGGATGCTAGCGACATGGAGGTCGGTGAGCAGTTCTTC. It is translated as CSALDASDMEVGEQFF. The rearrangement uses TRBV20-1 and TRBJ2-1, with D possibly TRBD2 on 6 matching bases. This CDR3 contains 16 residues. Germline V gene data show CDR1 as DFQATT and CDR2 as SNEGSKA (reference sequence). Trimming shortened V by 6 bases and J by 9 bases, and 27 bases separated the two germline ends.

This clonotype was found a few times. The chain couples TRBV4-2 to TRBJ2-3; TRBD2 aligns across 8 bases. Per the germline V gene, CDR1 is LGHNA and CDR2 is YNFKEQ. The ends lost 0 bases at V and 1 base at J; junction bases unmatched: 3. The CDR3 is made up of 16 amino acids. The CDR3 region has the DNA TGTGCCAGCAGCCAAGATCAAGCGGGGGGCACAGATACGCAGTATTTT. It translates to CASSQDQAGGTDTQYF.